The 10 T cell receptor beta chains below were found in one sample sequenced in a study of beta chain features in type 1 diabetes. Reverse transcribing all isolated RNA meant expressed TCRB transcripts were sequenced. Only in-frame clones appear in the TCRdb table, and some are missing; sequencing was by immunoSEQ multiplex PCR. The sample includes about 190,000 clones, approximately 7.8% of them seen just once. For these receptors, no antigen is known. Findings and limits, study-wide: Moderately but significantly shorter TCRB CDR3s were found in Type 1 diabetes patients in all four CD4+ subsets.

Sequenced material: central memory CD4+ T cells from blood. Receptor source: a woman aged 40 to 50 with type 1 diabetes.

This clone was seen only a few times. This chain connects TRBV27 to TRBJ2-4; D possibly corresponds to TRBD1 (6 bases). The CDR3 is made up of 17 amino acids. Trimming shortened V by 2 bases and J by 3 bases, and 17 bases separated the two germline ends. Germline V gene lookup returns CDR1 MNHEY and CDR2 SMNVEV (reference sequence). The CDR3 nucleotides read TGTGCCAGCAGTTTACTCTCAAGGCGAGGGGGCAAAAACATTCAGTACTTC. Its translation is CASSLLSRRGGKNIQYF.

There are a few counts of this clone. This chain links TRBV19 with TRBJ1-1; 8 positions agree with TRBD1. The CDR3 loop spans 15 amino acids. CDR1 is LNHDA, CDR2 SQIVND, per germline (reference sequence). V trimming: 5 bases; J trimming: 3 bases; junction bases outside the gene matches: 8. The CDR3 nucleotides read TGTGCCAGTAGTTCGATGACAGGGGCTTACACTGAAGCTTTCTTT. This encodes CASSSMTGAYTEAFF. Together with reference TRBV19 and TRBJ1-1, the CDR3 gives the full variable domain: DGGITQSPKYLFRKEGQNVTLSCEQNLNHDAMYWYRQDPGQGLRLIYYSQIVNDFQKGDIAEGYSVSREKKESFPLTVTSAQKNPTAFYLCASSSMTGAYTEAFFGQGTRLTVV.

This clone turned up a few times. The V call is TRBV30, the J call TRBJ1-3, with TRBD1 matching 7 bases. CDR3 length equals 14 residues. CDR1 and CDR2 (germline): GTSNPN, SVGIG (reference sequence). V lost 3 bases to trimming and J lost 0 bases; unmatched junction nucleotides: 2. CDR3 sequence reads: CAWSRDSSGNTIYF. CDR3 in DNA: TGTGCCTGGAGCCGGGACAGCTCTGGAAACACCATATATTTT.

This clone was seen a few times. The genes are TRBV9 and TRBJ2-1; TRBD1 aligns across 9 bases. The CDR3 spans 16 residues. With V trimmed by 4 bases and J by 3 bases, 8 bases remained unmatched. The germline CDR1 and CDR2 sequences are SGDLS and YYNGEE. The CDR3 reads CASSPRGQGGYNEQFF. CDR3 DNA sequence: TGTGCCAGCAGCCCCCGGGGACAGGGAGGCTACAATGAGCAGTTCTTC.

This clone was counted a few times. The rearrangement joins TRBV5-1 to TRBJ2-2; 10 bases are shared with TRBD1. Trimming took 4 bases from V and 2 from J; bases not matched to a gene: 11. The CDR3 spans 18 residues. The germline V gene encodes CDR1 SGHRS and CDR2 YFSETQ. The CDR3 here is CASSPRERTGGNTGELFF. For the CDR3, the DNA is TGCGCCAGCAGCCCCAGGGAGAGGACAGGGGGAAACACCGGGGAGCTGTTTTTT.

As DNA, the CDR3 is TGTGCCAGCAGCCGCCGGGATGTAGGGGGCTCAGAGACCCAGTACTTC. It is translated as CASSRRDVGGSETQYF. The chain is built from TRBV11-1 and TRBJ2-5, with 7 bases identical to TRBD1. The trim removed 5 bases at V and 4 bases at J, leaving 13 bases unmatched. The germline CDR1 and CDR2 sequences are SGHAT and FQDESV (reference sequence). The CDR3 has 16 amino acids.

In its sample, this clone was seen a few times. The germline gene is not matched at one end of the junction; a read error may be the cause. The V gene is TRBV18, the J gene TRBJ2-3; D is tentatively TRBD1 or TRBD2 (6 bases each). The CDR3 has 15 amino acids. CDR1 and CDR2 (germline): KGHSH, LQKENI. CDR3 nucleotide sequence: TGTGCCAGCTCCCCACGGGGGCTCGGACAAGATACGCAGTATTTT. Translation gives CASSPRGLGQDTQYF.

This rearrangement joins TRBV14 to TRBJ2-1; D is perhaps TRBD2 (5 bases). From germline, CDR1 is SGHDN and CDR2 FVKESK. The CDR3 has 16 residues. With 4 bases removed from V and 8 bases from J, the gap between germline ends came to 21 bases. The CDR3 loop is CASSLSRGELKYEQFF. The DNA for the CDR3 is TGTGCCAGCAGCCTTTCTCGGGGAGAGCTTAAGTATGAGCAGTTCTTC. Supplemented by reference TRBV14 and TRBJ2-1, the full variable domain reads EAGVTQFPSHSVIEKGQTVTLRCDPISGHDNLYWYRRVMGKEIKFLLHFVKESKQDESGMPNNRFLAERTGGTYSTLKVQPAELEDSGVYFCASSLSRGELKYEQFFGPGTRLTVL.

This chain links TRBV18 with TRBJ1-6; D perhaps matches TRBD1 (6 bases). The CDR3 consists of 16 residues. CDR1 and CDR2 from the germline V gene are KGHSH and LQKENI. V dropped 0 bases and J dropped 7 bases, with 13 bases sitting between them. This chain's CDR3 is CASSPPTGQGNSPLHF. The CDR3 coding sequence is TGTGCCAGCTCACCACCAACCGGCCAGGGGAATTCACCCCTCCACTTT.

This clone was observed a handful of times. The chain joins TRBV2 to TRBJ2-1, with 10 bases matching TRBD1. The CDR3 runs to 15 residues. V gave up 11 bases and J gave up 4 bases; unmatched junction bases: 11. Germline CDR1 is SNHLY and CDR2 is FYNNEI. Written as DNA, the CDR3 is TGTGCCGTCACCTCCGGGACAGGGGCATACAATGAGCAGTTCTTC. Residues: CAVTSGTGAYNEQFF. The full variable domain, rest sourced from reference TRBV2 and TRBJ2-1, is EPEVTQTPSHQVTQMGQEVILRCVPISNHLYFYWYRQILGQKVEFLVSFYNNEISEKSEIFDDQFSVERPDGSNFTLKIRSTKLEDSAMYFCAVTSGTGAYNEQFFGPGTRLTVL.